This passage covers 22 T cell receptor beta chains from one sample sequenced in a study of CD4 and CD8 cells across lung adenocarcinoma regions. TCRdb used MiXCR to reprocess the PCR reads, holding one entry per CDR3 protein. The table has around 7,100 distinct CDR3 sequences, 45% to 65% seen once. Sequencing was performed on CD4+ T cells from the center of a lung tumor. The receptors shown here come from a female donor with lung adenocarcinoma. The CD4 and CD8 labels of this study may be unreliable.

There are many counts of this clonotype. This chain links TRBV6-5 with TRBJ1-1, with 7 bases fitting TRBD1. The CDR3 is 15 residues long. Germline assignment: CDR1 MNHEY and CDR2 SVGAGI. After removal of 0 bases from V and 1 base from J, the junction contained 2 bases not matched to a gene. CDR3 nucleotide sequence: TGTGCCAGCAGTTACTCGGGACAGCAGAACACTGAAGCTTTCTTT. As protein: CASSYSGQQNTEAFF.

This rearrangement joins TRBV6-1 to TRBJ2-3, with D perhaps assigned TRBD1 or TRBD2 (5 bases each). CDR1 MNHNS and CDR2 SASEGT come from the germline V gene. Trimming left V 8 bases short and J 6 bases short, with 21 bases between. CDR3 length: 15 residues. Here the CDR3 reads CASGQQGGSSDTQYF. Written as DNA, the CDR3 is TGTGCCAGCGGTCAGCAGGGTGGGAGCTCGGATACGCAGTATTTT.

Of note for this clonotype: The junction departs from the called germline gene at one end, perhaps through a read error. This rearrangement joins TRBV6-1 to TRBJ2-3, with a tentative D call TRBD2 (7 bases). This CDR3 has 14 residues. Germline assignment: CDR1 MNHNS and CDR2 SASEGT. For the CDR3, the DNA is TGTGGCAGCACGGGGAGGGGGGGCAAAGATACGCAGTATTTT. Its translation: CGSTGRGGKDTQYF.

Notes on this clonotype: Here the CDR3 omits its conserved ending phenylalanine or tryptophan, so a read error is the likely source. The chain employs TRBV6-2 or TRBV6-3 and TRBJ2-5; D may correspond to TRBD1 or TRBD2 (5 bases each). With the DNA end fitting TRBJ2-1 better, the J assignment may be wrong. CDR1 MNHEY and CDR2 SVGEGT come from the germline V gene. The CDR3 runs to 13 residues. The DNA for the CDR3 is TGTGCCAGCACCCCGTCAGGGCAAGGGACCCAGTTCTCG. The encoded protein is CASTPSGQGTQFS.

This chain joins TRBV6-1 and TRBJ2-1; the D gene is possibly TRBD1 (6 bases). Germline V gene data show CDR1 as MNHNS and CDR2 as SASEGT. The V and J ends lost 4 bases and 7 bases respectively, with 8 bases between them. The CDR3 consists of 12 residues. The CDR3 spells CASSVTGNEQFF. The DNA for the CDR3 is TGTGCCAGCAGTGTCACAGGGAATGAGCAGTTCTTC.

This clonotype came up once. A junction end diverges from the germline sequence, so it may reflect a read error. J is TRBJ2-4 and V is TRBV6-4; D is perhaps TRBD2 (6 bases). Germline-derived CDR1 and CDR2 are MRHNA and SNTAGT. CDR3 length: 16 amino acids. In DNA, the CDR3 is TGTGCCAGCAGTAGATCGGGGGTGGAAGTCAAAAACATTCAGTATTTC. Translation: CASSRSGVEVKNIQYF.

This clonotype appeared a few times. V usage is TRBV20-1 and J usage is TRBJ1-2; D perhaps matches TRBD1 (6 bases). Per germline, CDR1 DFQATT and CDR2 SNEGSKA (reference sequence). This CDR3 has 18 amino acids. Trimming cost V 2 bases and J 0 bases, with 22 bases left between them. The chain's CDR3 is CSARSTSLRQATNYGYTF. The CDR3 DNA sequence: TGCAGTGCTAGATCCACTTCCCTCAGACAGGCGACTAACTATGGCTACACCTTC.

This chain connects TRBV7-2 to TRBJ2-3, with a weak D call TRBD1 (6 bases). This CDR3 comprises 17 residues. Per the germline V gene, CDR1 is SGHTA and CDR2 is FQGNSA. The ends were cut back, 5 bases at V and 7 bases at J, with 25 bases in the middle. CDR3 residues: CASSPGLLVGAKNTQYF. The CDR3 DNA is TGTGCCAGCAGCCCAGGGCTCCTAGTGGGGGCCAAAAATACGCAGTATTTT. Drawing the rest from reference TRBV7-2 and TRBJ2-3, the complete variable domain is GAGVSQSPSNKVTEKGKDVELRCDPISGHTALYWYRQSLGQGLEFLIYFQGNSAPDKSGLPSDRFSAERTGGSVSTLTIQRTQQEDSAVYLCASSPGLLVGAKNTQYFGPGTRLTVL.

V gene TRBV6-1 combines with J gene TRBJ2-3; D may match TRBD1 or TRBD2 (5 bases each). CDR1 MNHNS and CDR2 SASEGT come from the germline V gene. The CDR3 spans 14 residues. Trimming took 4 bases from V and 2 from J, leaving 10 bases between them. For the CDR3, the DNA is TGTGCCAGCAGTGCTCGGGACCCCACAGATACGCAGTATTTT. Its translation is CASSARDPTDTQYF.

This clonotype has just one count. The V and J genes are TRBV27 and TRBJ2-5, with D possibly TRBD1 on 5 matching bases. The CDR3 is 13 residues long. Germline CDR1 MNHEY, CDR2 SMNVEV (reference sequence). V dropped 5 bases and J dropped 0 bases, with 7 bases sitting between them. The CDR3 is CASSDSYQETQYF. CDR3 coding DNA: TGTGCCAGCAGTGACAGTTACCAAGAGACCCAGTACTTC.

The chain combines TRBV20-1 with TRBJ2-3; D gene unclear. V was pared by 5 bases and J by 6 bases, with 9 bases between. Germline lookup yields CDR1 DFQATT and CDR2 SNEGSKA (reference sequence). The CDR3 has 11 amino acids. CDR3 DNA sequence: TGCAGTGCTCACCCCACGGATACGCAGTATTTT. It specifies CSAHPTDTQYF.

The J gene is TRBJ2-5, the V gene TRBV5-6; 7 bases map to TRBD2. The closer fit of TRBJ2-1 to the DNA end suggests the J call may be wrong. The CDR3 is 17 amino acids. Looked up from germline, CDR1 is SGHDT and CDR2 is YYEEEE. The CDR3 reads CASSSFRVGGSQETQFF. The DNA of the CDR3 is TGTGCCAGCAGCTCCTTCAGGGTCGGCGGGAGCCAAGAGACCCAGTTCTTC.

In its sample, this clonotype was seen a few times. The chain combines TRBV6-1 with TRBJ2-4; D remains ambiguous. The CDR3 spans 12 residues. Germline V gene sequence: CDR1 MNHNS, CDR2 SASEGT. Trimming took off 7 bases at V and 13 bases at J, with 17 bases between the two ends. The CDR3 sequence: CASKYGTDTQYF. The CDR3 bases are TGTGCCAGCAAATATGGCACAGACACCCAGTACTTC.

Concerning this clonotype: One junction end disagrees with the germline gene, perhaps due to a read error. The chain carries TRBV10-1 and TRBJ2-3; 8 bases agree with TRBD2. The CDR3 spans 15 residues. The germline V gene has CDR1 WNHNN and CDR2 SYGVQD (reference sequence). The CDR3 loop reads CARGRGGRRGDTQYF. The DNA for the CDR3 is TGCGCCAGGGGCCGGGGGGGCCGAAGAGGAGATACCCAGTACTTT.

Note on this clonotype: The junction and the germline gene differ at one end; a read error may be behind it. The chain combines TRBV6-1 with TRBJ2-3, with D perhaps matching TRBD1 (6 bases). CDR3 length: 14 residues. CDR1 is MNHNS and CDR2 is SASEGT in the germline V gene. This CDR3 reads CASSGGLGQDTQYF. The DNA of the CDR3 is TGTGCCAGCAGTGGGGGGCTGGGCCAAGATACCCAGTATTTT.

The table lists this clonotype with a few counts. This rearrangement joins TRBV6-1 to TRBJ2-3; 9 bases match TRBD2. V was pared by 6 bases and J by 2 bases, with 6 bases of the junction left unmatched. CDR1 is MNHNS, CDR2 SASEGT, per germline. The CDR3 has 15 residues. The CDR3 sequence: CASSALAGNTDTQYF. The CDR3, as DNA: TGTGCCAGCAGCGCCCTAGCGGGGAACACAGATACGCAGTATTTT.

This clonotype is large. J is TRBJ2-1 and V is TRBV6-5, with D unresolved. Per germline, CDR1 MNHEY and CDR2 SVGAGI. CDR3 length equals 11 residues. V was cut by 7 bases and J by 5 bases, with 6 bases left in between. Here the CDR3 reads CASTADNEQFF. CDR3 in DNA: TGTGCCAGCACCGCAGACAATGAGCAGTTCTTC.

CDR3 coding DNA: TGTGCCAGTGCCCCAGGCGCGGGCAGCTCCTACAATGAGCAGTTCTTC. Encoded protein: CASAPGAGSSYNEQFF. The V and J genes are TRBV6-1 and TRBJ2-1, with a weak D call TRBD2 (5 bases). The ends were cut back, 9 bases at V and 0 bases at J, with 18 bases in the middle. Germline assignment: CDR1 MNHNS and CDR2 SASEGT. The CDR3 has 16 residues.

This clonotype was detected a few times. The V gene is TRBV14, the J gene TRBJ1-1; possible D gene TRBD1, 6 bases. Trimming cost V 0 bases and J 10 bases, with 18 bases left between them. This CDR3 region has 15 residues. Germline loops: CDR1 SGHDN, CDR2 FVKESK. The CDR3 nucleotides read TGTGCCAGCAGCCAAGAAGGGGGAACGCGGCTAGGAGCTTTCTTT. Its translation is CASSQEGGTRLGAFF. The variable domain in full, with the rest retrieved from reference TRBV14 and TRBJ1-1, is EAGVTQFPSHSVIEKGQTVTLRCDPISGHDNLYWYRRVMGKEIKFLLHFVKESKQDESGMPNNRFLAERTGGTYSTLKVQPAELEDSGVYFCASSQEGGTRLGAFFGQGTRLTVV.

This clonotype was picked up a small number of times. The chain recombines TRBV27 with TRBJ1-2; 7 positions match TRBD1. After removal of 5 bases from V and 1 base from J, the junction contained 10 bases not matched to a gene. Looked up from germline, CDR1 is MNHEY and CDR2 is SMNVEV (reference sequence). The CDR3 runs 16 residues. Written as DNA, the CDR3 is TGTGCCAGCAGTCTAGACAGGGCGGGTGGTAACTATGGCTACACCTTC. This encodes CASSLDRAGGNYGYTF.

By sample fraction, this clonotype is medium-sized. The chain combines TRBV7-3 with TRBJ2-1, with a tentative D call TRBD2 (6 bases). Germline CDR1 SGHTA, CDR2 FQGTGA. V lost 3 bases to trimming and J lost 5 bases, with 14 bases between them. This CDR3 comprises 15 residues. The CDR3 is CASSFSGGAHNEQFF. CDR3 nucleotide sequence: TGTGCCAGCAGCTTTAGCGGAGGGGCCCACAATGAGCAGTTCTTC.

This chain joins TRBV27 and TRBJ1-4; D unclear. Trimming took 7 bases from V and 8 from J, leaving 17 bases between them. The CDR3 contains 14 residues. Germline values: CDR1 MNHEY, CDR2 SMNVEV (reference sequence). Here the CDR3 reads CASKWSKEGEKLFF. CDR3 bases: TGTGCCAGCAAGTGGTCTAAAGAGGGCGAAAAACTGTTTTTT.